This TCR beta chain was sequenced in a study of T-cell reconstitution after alpha-beta-depleted transplantation in children. Study findings and constraints: By one year post-transplant, T-cell counts and diversity largely arose from T cells that were newly produced. Two months or so post-transplant, alpha-beta T cells reportedly derived from several hundred expanded graft clones.

Turning to this clonotype: Its matching antigen is unknown.

V was trimmed by 2 bases and J by 5 bases, leaving 16 bases between them. In germline, CDR1 is SGHAT, CDR2 FQNNGV. This CDR3 contains 15 residues. Preparation of the TCRbeta library used unique molecular identifiers. MiXCR, run by TCRdb on the PCR reads, gives a single entry per CDR3 protein. The sample lists 500,000 to 750,000 distinct CDR3 sequences; around 27% were seen once. This receptor was obtained from a boy less than two years old with Wiskott-Aldrich syndrome, due to receive a stem cell transplant. The source was PBMCs, collected before TCRalphabeta/CD19-depleted stem cell transplant. The rearrangement joins TRBV11-2 to TRBJ2-7; D ambiguous. CDR3 DNA sequence: TGTGCCAGCAGCTTATCCCCGTTCCCGCCGGACGAGCAGTACTTC. Translated: CASSLSPFPPDEQYF.